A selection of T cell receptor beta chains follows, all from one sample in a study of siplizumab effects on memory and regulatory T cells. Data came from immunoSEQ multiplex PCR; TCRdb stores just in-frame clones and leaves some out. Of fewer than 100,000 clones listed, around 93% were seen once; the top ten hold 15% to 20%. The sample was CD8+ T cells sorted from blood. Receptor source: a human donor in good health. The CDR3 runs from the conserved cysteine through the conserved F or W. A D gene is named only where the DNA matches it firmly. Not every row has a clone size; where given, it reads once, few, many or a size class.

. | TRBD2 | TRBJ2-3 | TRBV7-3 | CASSRFGLAGGPDGTDTQYF | TGTGCCAGCAGCAGGTTCGGACTAGCGGGAGGGCCGGACGGCACAGATACGCAGTATTTT
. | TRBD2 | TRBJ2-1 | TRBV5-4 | CASSFFRLAYNEQFF | TGTGCCAGCAGCTTTTTTCGACTAGCTTACAATGAGCAGTTCTTC
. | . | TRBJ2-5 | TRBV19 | CASSSYASLQETQYF | TGTGCCAGTAGTTCTTACGCCAGTCTCCAAGAGACCCAGTACTTC
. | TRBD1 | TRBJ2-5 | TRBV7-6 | CASSSGQIQETQYF | TGTGCCAGCAGCTCGGGACAGATCCAAGAGACCCAGTACTTC
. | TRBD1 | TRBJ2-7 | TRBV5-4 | CASQGQGTTYEQYF | TGTGCCTCTCAGGGACAGGGCACAACCTACGAGCAGTACTTC
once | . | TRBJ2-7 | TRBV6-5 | CASSYIGNYEQYF | TGTGCCAGCAGTTACATCGGGAACTACGAGCAGTACTTC
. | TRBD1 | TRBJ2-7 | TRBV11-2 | CASRLTPGTGNYEQYF | TGTGCCAGCAGGCTGACCCCCGGGACAGGGAACTACGAGCAGTACTTC
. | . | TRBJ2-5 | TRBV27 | CASSLLGTGAQETQYF | TGTGCCAGCAGTTTACTTGGGACGGGGGCCCAAGAGACCCAGTACTTC
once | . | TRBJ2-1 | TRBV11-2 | CASSLAGRPPGEQFF | TGTGCCAGCAGCTTAGCTGGCCGCCCACCGGGAGAGCAGTTCTTC
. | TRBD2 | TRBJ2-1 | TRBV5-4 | CASSLTGTTYNEQFF | TGTGCCAGCAGCTTAACCGGGACTACTTACAATGAGCAGTTCTTC
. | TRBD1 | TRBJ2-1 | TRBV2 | CASSPRDRVSYNEQFF | TGTGCCAGCAGTCCCCGGGACAGGGTTTCCTACAATGAGCAGTTCTTC
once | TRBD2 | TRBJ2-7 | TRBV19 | CASSTSGRNYEQYF | TGTGCCAGTAGCACTAGCGGGAGAAACTACGAGCAGTACTTC
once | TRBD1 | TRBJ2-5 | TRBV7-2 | CASSPGGRETQYF | TGTGCCAGCAGCCCAGGGGGCCGAGAGACCCAGTACTTC
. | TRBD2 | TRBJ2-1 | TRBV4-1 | CASSPSGRNEQFF | TGCGCCAGCAGCCCTAGCGGGAGGAATGAGCAGTTCTTC
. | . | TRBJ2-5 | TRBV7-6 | CASSLVGGGEETQYF | TGTGCCAGCAGCTTAGTCGGCGGAGGGGAAGAGACCCAGTACTTC
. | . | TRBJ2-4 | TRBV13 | CASSLHPSEAKNIQYF | TGTGCCAGCAGCCTTCATCCTAGCGAAGCCAAAAACATTCAGTACTTC
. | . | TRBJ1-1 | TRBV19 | CASSISDTEAFF | TGTGCCAGTAGTATATCTGACACTGAAGCTTTCTTT
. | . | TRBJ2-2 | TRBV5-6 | CASSLSAGELFF | TGTGCCAGCAGCTTGTCTGCGGGGGAGCTGTTTTTT
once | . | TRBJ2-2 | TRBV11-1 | CASTLRTDLDVGELFF | TGTGCCAGCACTCTGCGCACGGACCTGGACGTCGGGGAGCTGTTTTTT
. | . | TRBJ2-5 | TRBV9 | CASSSAGTPRETQYF | TGTGCCAGCAGCTCAGCCGGGACGCCGAGGGAGACCCAGTACTTC
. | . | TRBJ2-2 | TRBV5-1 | CASSIRDIGAGELFF | TGCGCCAGCAGCATCCGGGACATCGGCGCCGGGGAGCTGTTTTTT
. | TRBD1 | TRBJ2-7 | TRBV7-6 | CASSLQGADEQYF | TGTGCCAGCAGCTTACAGGGGGCGGACGAGCAGTACTTC
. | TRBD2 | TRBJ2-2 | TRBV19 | CASSIPREGEGELFF | TGTGCCAGTAGTATTCCGCGGGAGGGCGAAGGGGAGCTGTTTTTT
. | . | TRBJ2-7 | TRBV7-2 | CASSTGWGAYEQYF | TGTGCCAGCAGCACCGGTTGGGGCGCCTACGAGCAGTACTTC
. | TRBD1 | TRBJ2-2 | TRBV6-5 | CASSYGTGGGTGELFF | TGTGCCAGCAGTTACGGGACAGGGGGAGGAACCGGGGAGCTGTTTTTT
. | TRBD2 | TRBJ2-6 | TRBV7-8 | CASSDSGDSGANVLTF | TGTGCCAGCAGCGATAGCGGGGACTCTGGGGCCAACGTCCTGACTTTC
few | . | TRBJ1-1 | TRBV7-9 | CASSLEGGTEAFF | TGTGCCAGCAGCTTAGAGGGAGGCACTGAAGCTTTCTTT
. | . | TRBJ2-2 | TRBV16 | CASSLTAGELFF | TGTGCCAGCAGCCTAACGGCCGGGGAGCTGTTTTTT
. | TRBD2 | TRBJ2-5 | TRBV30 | CAWGAGTSGSETQYF | TGTGCCTGGGGGGCCGGGACTAGCGGGAGTGAGACCCAGTACTTC
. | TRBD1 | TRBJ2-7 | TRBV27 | CASSWGQGAREQYF | TGTGCCAGCAGTTGGGGACAGGGGGCGCGGGAGCAGTACTTC
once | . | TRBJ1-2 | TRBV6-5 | CASSYGAGRGYGYTF | TGTGCCAGCAGTTACGGGGCAGGGCGGGGATATGGCTACACCTTC
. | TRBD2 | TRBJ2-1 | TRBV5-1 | CASTGTSGTNEQFF | TGCGCCAGCACCGGGACTAGCGGGACCAATGAGCAGTTCTTC
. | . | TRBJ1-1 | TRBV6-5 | CASSLGRNTEAFF | TGTGCCAGCAGTTTAGGGAGGAACACTGAAGCTTTCTTT
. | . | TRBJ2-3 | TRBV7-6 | CASSFNQFTDTQYF | TGTGCCAGCAGCTTTAACCAATTCACAGATACGCAGTATTTT
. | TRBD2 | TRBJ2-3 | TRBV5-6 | CASSSGGGADTQYF | TGTGCCAGCAGCTCCGGGGGGGGCGCAGATACGCAGTATTTT
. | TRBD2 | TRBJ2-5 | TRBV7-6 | CASSHGTSPGETQYF | TGTGCCAGCAGCCACGGGACTAGCCCCGGGGAGACCCAGTACTTC
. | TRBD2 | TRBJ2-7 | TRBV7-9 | CASSPAREAPQYEQYF | TGTGCCAGCAGCCCCGCCCGGGAGGCGCCCCAATACGAGCAGTACTTC
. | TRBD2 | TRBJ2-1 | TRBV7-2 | CASSTGTSGYNEQFF | TGTGCCAGCAGCACCGGGACTAGCGGTTACAATGAGCAGTTCTTC
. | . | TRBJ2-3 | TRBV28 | CASSLTDTDTQYF | TGTGCCAGCAGTTTGACAGACACAGATACGCAGTATTTT